The source of this T cell receptor (beta chain) is a study of cytotoxic CD8 clonotypes in ibrutinib-treated CLL. Across the whole study: Responses: approximately 24 partial, 2 complete; after median 68 months, about 15 stayed remitted, roughly 12 progressed. Response specimens were obtained following a median treatment duration of roughly 11 months, with a range of 6 to 36.

Using immunoSEQ multiplex PCR, the repertoire was profiled, and TCRdb retains in-frame clones only, with some absent. Of roughly 110,000 clones detected, about 50% appear once; the ten largest clones hold about 40%. Per the germline V gene, CDR1 is SGDLS and CDR2 is YYNGEE. CDR3 length equals 14 residues. V was trimmed by 6 bases and J by 2 bases, leaving 14 bases between them. Regarding this clone: Its specificity is not known.

Broader study findings: The study found clonality rose at ibrutinib response, then fell toward baseline at progression.

This sequence originates from a human donor with chronic lymphocytic leukemia. The chain employs TRBV9 and TRBJ2-5; D is unclear. The material sequenced was PBMCs, taken after 24 months of ibrutinib treatment. This CDR3 is CASTRTSGQETQYF. The CDR3 nucleotides read TGTGCCAGCACCCGGACGTCCGGGCAAGAGACCCAGTACTTC.